These T cell receptor beta chains were read from a single sample in a study of T cells in Graves' hyperthyroidism and ophthalmopathy. TCRdb ran MiXCR on the multiplex PCR reads and lists one entry per CDR3 protein. This table has about 570,000 distinct CDR3 sequences, roughly 46% appearing once. Sequenced material: peripheral blood or thyroid tissue (not recorded which). These receptors came from an adult woman with Graves' disease, either hyperthyroidism or ophthalmopathy (not recorded which). The CDR3 runs from the conserved cysteine through the conserved F or W. A D gene is named only where the DNA matches it firmly. Clone size is shown for a subset of rows, as once, few, many or a class of expanded clone.

j_call,d_call,v_call,clone_size,cdr3_aa,cdr3_nt
TRBJ1-3,.,TRBV5-5,many,CASTGGGTSGNTIYF,TGTGCCAGCACCGGGGGAGGGACCTCTGGAAACACCATATATTTT
TRBJ2-7,TRBD2,TRBV15,.,CATSTWGASGAYEQYF,TGTGCCACCAGCACCTGGGGGGCTAGCGGGGCCTACGAGCAGTACTTC
TRBJ1-4,TRBD1,TRBV20-1,many,CSAHRDRAGEKLFF,TGCAGTGCCCACCGGGACAGGGCGGGTGAAAAACTGTTTTTT
TRBJ1-5,.,TRBV12-5,many,CASERNSNQPQHF,TGTGCTAGCGAGCGGAATAGCAATCAGCCCCAGCATTTT
TRBJ1-5,TRBD1,TRBV12-3/TRBV12-4,many,CASQMIAGTGSNQPQHF,TGTGCCAGCCAGATGATTGCCGGGACAGGAAGCAATCAGCCCCAGCATTTT
TRBJ1-5,.,TRBV12-3/TRBV12-4,.,CASRPSASTNQPQHF,TGTGCCAGCAGGCCTTCGGCGTCAACTAATCAGCCCCAGCATTTT
TRBJ1-5,.,TRBV5-5,few,CASSLYGSVQPQHF,TGTGCCAGCAGCTTGTACGGTTCGGTTCAGCCCCAGCATTTT
TRBJ1-4,.,TRBV4-1,many,CASSPFLGGVTNEKLFF,TGCGCCAGCAGCCCCTTTCTTGGGGGAGTCACTAATGAAAAACTGTTTTTT
TRBJ2-7,.,TRBV11-2,many,CASSYKQRSSYEQYF,TGTGCCAGCAGCTACAAACAGAGGAGCTCCTACGAGCAGTACTTC
TRBJ1-5,.,TRBV4-1,many,CASSRLPQGGSNQPQHF,TGCGCCAGCAGCCGGCTCCCGCAGGGAGGGAGCAATCAGCCCCAGCATTTT
TRBJ1-1,.,TRBV11-2,many,CASSLGGPQAFF,TGTGCCAGCAGCTTAGGTGGGCCTCAAGCTTTCTTT
TRBJ2-7,.,TRBV29-1,.,CSVSPMGEQYF,TGCAGCGTGTCACCCATGGGCGAGCAGTACTTC
TRBJ1-1,.,TRBV10-3,few,CAISTGFNTEAFF,TGTGCCATCAGTACAGGGTTCAACACTGAAGCTTTCTTT
TRBJ2-2,TRBD1,TRBV7-3,.,CASSLTGQGELFF,TGTGCCAGCAGCTTAACGGGACAGGGGGAGCTGTTTTTT
TRBJ1-5,.,TRBV20-1,.,CSARGGESPQHF,TGCAGTGCCCGGGGGGGAGAATCGCCCCAGCATTTT
TRBJ1-3,.,TRBV25-1,many,CASSDYSAGASSGNTIYF,TGTGCCAGCAGTGACTATTCCGCGGGGGCTAGCTCTGGAAACACCATATATTTT
TRBJ1-2,.,TRBV6-6,many,CASSPGQGYTF,TGTGCCAGCAGTCCCGGACAGGGCTACACCTTC
TRBJ1-2,.,TRBV11-2,.,CASSLTYNYGYTF,TGTGCCAGCAGCTTGACATATAACTATGGCTACACCTTC
TRBJ2-2,.,TRBV7-8,many,CASSPTPGGGSGELFF,TGTGCCAGCAGTCCGACCCCGGGGGGCGGGAGCGGGGAGCTGTTTTTT
TRBJ2-7,.,TRBV6-5,many,CASSYLGAMNEQYF,TGTGCCAGCAGTTACCTGGGGGCGATGAACGAGCAGTACTTC
TRBJ2-1,TRBD2,TRBV10-2,.,CASVDPGTSVDNEQFF,TGCGCCAGCGTCGACCCCGGGACTAGCGTTGACAATGAGCAGTTCTTC
TRBJ1-5,.,TRBV7-9,many,CASSIGGDQPQHF,TGTGCCAGCAGTATTGGGGGCGACCAGCCCCAGCATTTT
TRBJ2-5,.,TRBV10-3,.,CAIRPEQREAQYF,TGTGCCATCAGACCAGAGCAAAGAGAGGCCCAGTACTTC
TRBJ2-2,.,TRBV9,.,CASSVVSAGNTGELFF,TGTGCCAGCAGCGTAGTATCAGCGGGGAACACCGGGGAGCTGTTTTTT
TRBJ1-1,.,TRBV20-1,many,CSANPYEGYTEAFF,TGCAGTGCCAACCCTTACGAGGGTTACACTGAAGCTTTCTTT
TRBJ2-5,.,TRBV27,many,CASSLQVGETQYF,TGTGCCAGCAGTTTACAGGTCGGGGAGACCCAGTACTTC
TRBJ1-5,.,TRBV5-1,once,CASSLGESNQPQHF,TGCGCCAGCAGCTTGGGGGAGAGCAATCAGCCCCAGCATTTT